This T cell receptor (beta chain) came from a study of cytomegalovirus exposure and HLA in healthy donors. The CDR3 has 17 residues. The V and J ends lost 3 bases and 1 base respectively, with 17 bases between them. Germline-derived CDR1 and CDR2 are SGHDT and YYEEEE. It was with 60 Vbeta and 13 Jbeta primers that the PCR ran. Some clones are missing from TCRdb's copy, which holds only in-frame ones; the method was immunoSEQ multiplex PCR. The repertoire includes 150,000 or so clones, about three quarters of them detected once, and 3% to 3.5% sits in the top ten. The TCR comes from a woman in her forties in good health and CMV-seronegative. The rearrangement links TRBV5-6 to TRBJ2-1, with D perhaps matching TRBD2 (5 bases). The sequenced material came from PBMCs. In nucleotides, the CDR3 is TGTGCCAGCAGCTCCGCGACATCGGGAATATCCTACAATGAGCAGTTCTTC. This gives the protein CASSSATSGISYNEQFF.